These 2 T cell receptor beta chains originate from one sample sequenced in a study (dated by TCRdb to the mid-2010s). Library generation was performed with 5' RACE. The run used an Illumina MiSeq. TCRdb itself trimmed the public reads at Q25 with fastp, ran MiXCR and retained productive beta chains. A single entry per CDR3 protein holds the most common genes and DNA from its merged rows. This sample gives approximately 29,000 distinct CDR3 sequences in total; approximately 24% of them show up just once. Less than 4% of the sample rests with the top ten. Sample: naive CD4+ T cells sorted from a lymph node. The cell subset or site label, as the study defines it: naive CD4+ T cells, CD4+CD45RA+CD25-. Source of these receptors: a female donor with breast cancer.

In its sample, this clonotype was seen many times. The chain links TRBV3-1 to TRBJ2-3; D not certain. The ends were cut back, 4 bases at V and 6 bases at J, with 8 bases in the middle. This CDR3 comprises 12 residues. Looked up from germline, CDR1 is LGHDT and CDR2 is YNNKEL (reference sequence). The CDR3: CASSLRSDTQYF. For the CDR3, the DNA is TGTGCCAGCAGCCTCCGTTCGGATACGCAGTATTTT.

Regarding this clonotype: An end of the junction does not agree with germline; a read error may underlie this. The CDR3 nucleotides read TGTGCCAGCAGCTTCCGGGTCGGCGGGGAGCTGTCTTTT. The encoded protein is CASSFRVGGELSF. This chain joins TRBV7-9 and TRBJ2-2; D might be TRBD2 (6 bases). Germline V gives CDR1 SEHNR, CDR2 FQNEAQ (reference sequence). This CDR3 has 13 amino acids.